These 5 T cell receptor beta chains were all obtained from the same sample, sequenced in a study of ipilimumab plus nivolumab after autologous stem cell transplantation. Some clones are missing from TCRdb's copy, which holds only in-frame ones; the method was immunoSEQ multiplex PCR. Among 15,000 to 20,000 clones listed, about 81% were seen once. The sequences come from PBMCs, collected in a trial of ipilimumab plus nivolumab as post-transplant consolidation. Receptor source: a male donor with diffuse large B-cell lymphoma.

The rearrangement uses TRBV29-1 and TRBJ1-1, with D possibly TRBD1 on 5 matching bases. With 7 bases removed from V and 2 bases from J, the gap between germline ends came to 14 bases. The CDR3 runs 13 residues. CDR1 and CDR2 (germline): SQVTM, ANQGSEA. This CDR3 is CSGLDRPNTEAFF. The DNA for the CDR3 is TGCAGCGGCTTAGACAGACCCAACACTGAAGCTTTCTTT. Full variable domain (rest looked up from reference TRBV29-1 and TRBJ1-1): SAVISQKPSRDICQRGTSLTIQCQVDSQVTMMFWYRQQPGQSLTLIATANQGSEATYESGFVIDKFPISRPNLTFSTLTVSNMSPEDSSIYLCSGLDRPNTEAFFGQGTRLTVV.

The chain couples TRBV2 to TRBJ2-1, with a weak D call TRBD2 (6 bases). Trimming took 6 bases from V and 0 from J, leaving 9 bases between them. The germline V gene encodes CDR1 SNHLY and CDR2 FYNNEI. This CDR3 has 14 amino acids. DNA of the CDR3: TGTGCCAGCAGACTAGCTTCCTCCTACAATGAGCAGTTCTTC. This sequence encodes CASRLASSYNEQFF.

DNA of the CDR3: TGTGCCAGCAGCCCCCGGGACCCCGCTGGAGCTTTCTTT. This sequence encodes CASSPRDPAGAFF. The chain couples TRBV7-9 to TRBJ1-1, with D possibly matching TRBD1 (5 bases). Between the trimmed V and J ends, which lost 5 bases and 10 bases, there was a span of 17 bases. CDR1 is SEHNR, CDR2 FQNEAQ, per germline (reference sequence). The CDR3 totals 13 residues.

The gene calls are TRBV19 and TRBJ2-5; D unresolved. The germline V gene has CDR1 LNHDA and CDR2 SQIVND (reference sequence). V was pared by 1 base and J by 1 base, with 4 bases between. The CDR3 contains 13 residues. Written as DNA, the CDR3 is TGTGCCAGTAGTATAGGGTCCCAAGAGACCCAGTACTTC. This sequence encodes CASSIGSQETQYF. The full variable domain, in which reference TRBV19 and TRBJ2-5 provide the parts outside the CDR3, is DGGITQSPKYLFRKEGQNVTLSCEQNLNHDAMYWYRQDPGQGLRLIYYSQIVNDFQKGDIAEGYSVSREKKESFPLTVTSAQKNPTAFYLCASSIGSQETQYFGPGTRLLVL.

V usage is TRBV15 and J usage is TRBJ1-2; D gene ambiguous. V lost 3 bases and J lost 6, with 17 bases in between. The CDR3 is made up of 15 amino acids. Germline V CDR1 and CDR2: LNHNV, YYDKDF (reference sequence). The CDR3 DNA follows: TGTGCCACCAGCAGCTACCTGGGCCGTGAAGATGGCTACACCTTC. This gives the protein CATSSYLGREDGYTF.